The T cell receptor beta chain described here comes from a study of spatial heterogeneity in lung cancer. TCRdb re-analysed the 5' RACE reads in MiXCR, keeping a single row per CDR3 protein. Of about 43,000 distinct CDR3 sequences in the sample, about 22% were seen once. Time point: blood at routine non-recurrence follow-up after resection. Germline assignment: CDR1 SGHVS and CDR2 FQNEAQ. V was pared by 1 base and J by 15 bases, with 7 bases of the junction left unmatched. The CDR3 sequence is 14 residues long. The clonotype originates from a female donor with early-stage non-small cell lung cancer. This chain links TRBV7-8 with TRBJ2-1; 12 bases align to TRBD2. The sample here was PBMCs, taken at follow-up. DNA for the CDR3: TGTGCCAGCAGCTTAGGGGCTAGCGGGAGGGCCATGTTCTTC. Protein product: CASSLGASGRAMFF.